This TCR beta chain comes out of a study of blood T cell repertoires in COVID-19 (dated by TCRdb to the early 2020s). As for the study more broadly: The collaborator samples originated in the United States, Italy and Spain and spanned the acute and convalescent phases of COVID-19. Where HLA class I and class II types were available, the types were taken from metadata supplied by the sample provider, not from assay-based typing. Samples were obtained from the ongoing ImmuneRACE study (first 160 participants) and from some 1,300 subjects provided by 6 global collaborators. A de-identified subject ID, COVID-19 status, age in years and sex were almost always included in the sample metadata. Deeply sampled blood TCRbeta repertoires from subjects exposed to, actively infected with, or recovered from COVID-19 were included in the dataset. A freely available public database, intended as a resource for researchers studying the immune response to SARS-CoV-2, is where the repertoires were released. The material from the prospective study consisted of cDNA or gDNA derived from T cells, B-cell-depleted T cells, or PBMCs.

As regards this clone: Its antigen is unknown. No much larger clone exists at a distance of one base, and base qualities are not known.

A second Seattle source provided samples from volunteer blood donors who had recovered from COVID-19. The collaborating institutions used their own protocols to collect whole blood in K2EDTA tubes. For TCRbeta analysis, collaborator samples were shipped as frozen whole blood, as isolated PBMCs, or as DNA extracted from either sample type. CDR1 and CDR2, looked up from the germline V gene, are SGHTA and FQGNSA. Ends trimmed: V by 4 bases, J by 4 bases; bases unmatched to a gene: 3. The CDR3 sequence holds 14 residues, the cysteine and phenylalanine included. Of the read, only the CDR3 DNA is kept; its 42 bases are in frame from base 1. TCRbeta CDR3 regions were amplified from genomic DNA using the immunoSEQ Assay, a bias-controlled multiplex PCR. In the authors' own workflow: The number of nucleated cells in each sample was estimated from the amplification of reference gene primers within the assay. To quantify the absolute abundance of each unique TCRbeta CDR3 rearrangement, sequence reads were collapsed and filtered. Productive Simpson clonality was computed per sample as the square root of Simpson's diversity index over productive rearrangements. Entries here come from immuneACCESS through TCRdb and include only in-frame sequences with V and J called. Some clones fail to appear in such tables; in the studies checked, an unresolved V gene covers under half of the shortfall, and the cause of the remainder is unknown. Clonal size and the V and J genes are those of that table, whereas D and trimming came from the DNA. For this sample there are around 200,000 clones; 80% to 90% appear just once. Of the sample, 5.5% to 7.5% is held by the ten largest clones.

General study outcomes and caveats: How much clinical and demographic metadata was included differed by source and by participant, and the metadata was provided uncurated.

The receptor chain draws on TRBV7-2 and TRBJ2-5, with 10 bases aligning to TRBD1. This sequence was found in a man aged 55 to 70 who had recovered from COVID-19. Material: peripheral blood. The sequenced DNA: TGTGCCAGCAGCTCAGGACAGGGGGGAGAGACCCAGTACTTC. Translated, this is CASSSGQGGETQYF.